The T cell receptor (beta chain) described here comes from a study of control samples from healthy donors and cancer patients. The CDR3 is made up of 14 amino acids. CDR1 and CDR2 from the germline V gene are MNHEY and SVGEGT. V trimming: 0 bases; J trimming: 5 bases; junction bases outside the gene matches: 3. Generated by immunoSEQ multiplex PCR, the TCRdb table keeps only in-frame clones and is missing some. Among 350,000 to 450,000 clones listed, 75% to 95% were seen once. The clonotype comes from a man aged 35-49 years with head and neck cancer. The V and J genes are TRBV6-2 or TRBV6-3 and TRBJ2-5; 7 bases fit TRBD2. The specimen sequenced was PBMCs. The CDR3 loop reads CASSYSGGSETQYF. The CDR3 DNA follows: TGTGCCAGCAGTTACTCGGGAGGGAGCGAGACCCAGTACTTC.